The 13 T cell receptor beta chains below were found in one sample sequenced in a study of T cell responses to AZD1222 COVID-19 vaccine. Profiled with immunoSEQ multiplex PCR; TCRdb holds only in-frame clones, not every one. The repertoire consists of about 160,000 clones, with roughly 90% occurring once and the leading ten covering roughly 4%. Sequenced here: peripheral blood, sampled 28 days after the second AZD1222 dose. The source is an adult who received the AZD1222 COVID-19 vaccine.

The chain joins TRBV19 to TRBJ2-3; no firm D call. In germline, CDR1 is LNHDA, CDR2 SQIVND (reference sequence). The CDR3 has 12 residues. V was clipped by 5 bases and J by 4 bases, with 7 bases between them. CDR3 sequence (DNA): TGTGCCAGTAGTTACATGGCAGATACGCAGTATTTT. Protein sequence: CASSYMADTQYF.

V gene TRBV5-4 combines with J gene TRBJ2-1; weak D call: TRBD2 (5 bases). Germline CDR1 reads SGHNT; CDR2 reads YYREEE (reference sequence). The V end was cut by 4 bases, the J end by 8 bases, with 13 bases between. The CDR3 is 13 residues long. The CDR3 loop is CASSGTGWDEQFF. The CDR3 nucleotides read TGTGCCAGCAGCGGAACGGGGTGGGATGAGCAGTTCTTC.

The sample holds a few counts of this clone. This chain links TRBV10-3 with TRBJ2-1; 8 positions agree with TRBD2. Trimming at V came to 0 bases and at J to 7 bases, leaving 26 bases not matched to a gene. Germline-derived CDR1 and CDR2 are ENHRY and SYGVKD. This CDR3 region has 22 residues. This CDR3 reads CAISESGGTRGIVGSIRNEQFF. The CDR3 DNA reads TGTGCCATCAGTGAGTCGGGGGGGACTAGAGGGATCGTCGGATCGATTAGGAATGAGCAGTTCTTC.

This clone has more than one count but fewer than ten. CDR3: CASQGRDNYGYTF. The CDR3 DNA reads TGTGCCAGTCAGGGGAGAGATAACTATGGCTACACCTTC. The gene calls are TRBV27 and TRBJ1-2; tentative D call: TRBD1 (6 bases). The length of the CDR3 is 13 residues. Germline CDR1 reads MNHEY; CDR2 reads SMNVEV (reference sequence). Trimming cost V 9 bases and J 1 base, with 12 bases left between them.

The CDR3 DNA reads TGTGCCAGCAATCACGGGGGCTCTTCGTATGGCTACACCTTC. Translating it yields CASNHGGSSYGYTF. The V call is TRBV25-1, the J call TRBJ1-2, with D maybe TRBD1 (6 bases). The CDR3 has 14 amino acids. Trimming took off 7 bases at V and 5 bases at J, with 17 bases between the two ends. Per the germline V gene, CDR1 is MGHDK and CDR2 is SYGVNS.

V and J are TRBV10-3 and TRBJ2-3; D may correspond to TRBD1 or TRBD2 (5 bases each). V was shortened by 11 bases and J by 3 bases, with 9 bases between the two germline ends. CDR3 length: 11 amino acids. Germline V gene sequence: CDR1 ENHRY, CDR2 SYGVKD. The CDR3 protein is CAGGSTDTQYF. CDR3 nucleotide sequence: TGTGCCGGGGGAAGTACAGATACGCAGTATTTT.

The CDR3 protein is CASSPGTGSLYSNQPQHF. The CDR3 DNA reads as TGTGCCAGCAGTCCCGGGACAGGGTCTCTCTATAGCAATCAGCCCCAGCATTTT. The J gene is TRBJ1-5, the V gene TRBV6-6, with 9 bases aligning to TRBD1. The J segment lost 0 bases and the V segment lost 5 bases, leaving 11 bases of the junction unmatched. Germline CDR1 and CDR2: MNHNY and SVGAGI (reference sequence). This CDR3 has 18 residues.

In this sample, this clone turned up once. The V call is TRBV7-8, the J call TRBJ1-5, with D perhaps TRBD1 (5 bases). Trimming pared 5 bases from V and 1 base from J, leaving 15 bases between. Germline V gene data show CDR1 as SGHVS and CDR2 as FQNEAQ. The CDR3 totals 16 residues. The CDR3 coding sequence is TGTGCCAGCAGCCCCGGGGACGGACGGAGCAATCAGCCCCAGCATTTT. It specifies CASSPGDGRSNQPQHF.

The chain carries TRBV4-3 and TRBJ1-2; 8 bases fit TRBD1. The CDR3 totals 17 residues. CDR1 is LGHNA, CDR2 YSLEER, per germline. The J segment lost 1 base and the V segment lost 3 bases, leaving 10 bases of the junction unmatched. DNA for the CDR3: TGCGCCAGCAGCCAGTATGCTACAGGGGGGCTTAACTATGGCTACACCTTC. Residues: CASSQYATGGLNYGYTF.

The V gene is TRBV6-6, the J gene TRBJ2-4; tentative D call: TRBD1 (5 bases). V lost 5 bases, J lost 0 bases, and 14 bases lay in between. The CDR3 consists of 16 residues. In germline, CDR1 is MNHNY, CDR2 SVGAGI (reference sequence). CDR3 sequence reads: CASSQGAQGAKNIQYF. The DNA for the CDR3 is TGTGCCAGCAGTCAAGGTGCGCAGGGAGCCAAAAACATTCAGTACTTC.

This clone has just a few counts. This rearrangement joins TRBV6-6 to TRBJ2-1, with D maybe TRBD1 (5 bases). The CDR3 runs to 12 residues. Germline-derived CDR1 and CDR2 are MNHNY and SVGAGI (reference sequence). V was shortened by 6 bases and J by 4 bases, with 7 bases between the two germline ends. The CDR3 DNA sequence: TGTGCCAGCAGCTCAGGGTACAATGAGCAGTTCTTC. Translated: CASSSGYNEQFF.

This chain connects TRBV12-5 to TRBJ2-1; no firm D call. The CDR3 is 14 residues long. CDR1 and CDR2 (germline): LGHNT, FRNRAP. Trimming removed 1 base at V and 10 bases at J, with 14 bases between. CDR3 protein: CASGLAGPGREQFF. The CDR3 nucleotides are TGTGCTAGTGGTTTGGCAGGACCGGGCAGGGAGCAGTTCTTC.

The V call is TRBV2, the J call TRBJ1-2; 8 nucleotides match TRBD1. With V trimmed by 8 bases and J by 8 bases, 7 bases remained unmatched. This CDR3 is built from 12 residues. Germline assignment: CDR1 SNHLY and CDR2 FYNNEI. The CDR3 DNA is TGTGCCAGCGGGCAGGGGGCGGGAGGCTACACCTTC. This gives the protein CASGQGAGGYTF.